The clone carrying this T cell receptor beta chain was found a few times. The antigen is undetermined. CDR1 is MNHEY and CDR2 is SVGEGT in the germline V gene. V lost 2 bases and J 0 bases, leaving 13 bases between the germline ends. This CDR3 region has 16 residues. This entry is derived from a study of vaccination effects on CD4 cells after COVID-19. Subsequent to a culture period of about nine days, CD4+ T cells were isolated. Vaccinated recipients, who were negative for nucleocapsid antibodies, had no history of SARS-CoV-2 infection. TCRdb's table, derived via immunoSEQ multiplex PCR, lists solely in-frame clones and lacks some. The table includes roughly 36,000 clones, 65% to 80% detected once.

The source was CD4+ T cells from PBMCs cultured without peptide, collected before COVID-19 vaccination. This TCR was recovered from a human donor who received a COVID-19 vaccine. V and J are TRBV6-2 or TRBV6-3 and TRBJ1-1; no reliable D call. The CDR3, as DNA: TGTGCCAGCAGTTACGGGTATTCTCGCCTGAACACTGAAGCTTTCTTT. It is translated as CASSYGYSRLNTEAFF.